Listed below are T cell receptor beta chains from one sample, sequenced in a study of regulatory T cells in long-lasting Graves disease. One entry per CDR3 protein results from TCRdb running MiXCR on the multiplex PCR reads. The sample includes a few hundred thousand distinct CDR3 sequences, approximately 13% of them seen just once. These data were likewise used in another study, on T cells in Graves' hyperthyroidism and ophthalmopathy.

The sample consisted of peripheral blood mononuclear cells (PBMCs), taken at new diagnosis, from a patient treated with antithyroid drugs. Source of these receptors: a man under 40 with Graves disease. Both conserved end residues are part of each CDR3. A D gene is named only where the DNA matches it firmly. Size values are once, few and many counts, or a class for expanded clones, and some rows have none.

cdr3_aa cdr3_nt cdr3_length clone_size d_call j_call v_call
CASTGGATGVGTGELFF TGTGCCAGCACCGGTGGGGCGACAGGGGTTGGCACCGGGGAGCTGTTTTTT 17 NA TRBD1 TRBJ2-2 TRBV6-2/TRBV6-3
CATSTRQETQYF TGTGCCACCTCGACCCGGCAAGAGACCCAGTACTTC 12 many NA TRBJ2-5 TRBV19
CASSLRDRVVETQYF TGCGCCAGCAGCCTCCGGGACAGGGTCGTAGAGACCCAGTACTTC 15 NA TRBD1 TRBJ2-5 TRBV4-1
CASSTNRGVGGYTF TGTGCCAGTAGTACGAACAGGGGAGTAGGTGGCTACACCTTC 14 few TRBD1 TRBJ1-2 TRBV19
CASSSQMGLYSYNEQFF TGTGCCAGCAGTTCCCAAATGGGACTTTACTCCTACAATGAGCAGTTCTTC 17 few NA TRBJ2-1 TRBV12-3/TRBV12-4
CATSRDRNRDYGYTF TGTGCCACCAGCAGAGATAGAAACAGGGACTATGGCTACACCTTC 15 many NA TRBJ1-2 TRBV15
CASSLWPSGSADTQYF TGTGCCAGCAGTTTATGGCCTAGCGGGAGTGCAGATACGCAGTATTTT 16 NA TRBD2 TRBJ2-3 TRBV12-3/TRBV12-4
CASSFPPQETQYF TGCGCCAGCAGCTTTCCACCGCAAGAGACCCAGTACTTC 13 many NA TRBJ2-5 TRBV5-1
CASSYAGRTQYF TGTGCCAGCAGTTACGCCGGACGGACCCAGTACTTC 12 many NA TRBJ2-5 TRBV6-5
CASSLAGGAGQYF TGTGCCAGCAGCTTAGCAGGGGGAGCCGGGCAGTATTTT 13 many TRBD1 TRBJ2-3 TRBV11-2
CAWSGTGYGYTF TGTGCCTGGAGTGGGACAGGATACGGCTACACCTTC 12 few TRBD1 TRBJ1-2 TRBV30
CASSLVQGWYGYTF TGCGCCAGCAGCTTGGTCCAGGGTTGGTATGGCTACACCTTC 14 many NA TRBJ1-2 TRBV5-1
CASSQGVYEQYF TGTGCCAGCAGCCAAGGCGTCTACGAGCAGTACTTC 12 many NA TRBJ2-7 TRBV14
CASSQMGTGTTYEQYF TGCGCCAGCAGCCAGATGGGGACAGGGACCACCTACGAGCAGTACTTC 16 NA TRBD1 TRBJ2-7 TRBV4-1
CSASLAGVHNEQFF TGCAGTGCTAGTCTAGCGGGAGTTCACAATGAGCAGTTCTTC 14 NA TRBD2 TRBJ2-1 TRBV20-1
CAIRGDSSYNEQFF TGTGCCATCAGGGGGGACAGCTCCTACAATGAGCAGTTCTTC 14 many TRBD1 TRBJ2-1 TRBV10-3
CASSPEGAANTEAFF TGTGCCAGCTCCCCGGAGGGGGCGGCGAACACTGAAGCTTTCTTT 15 NA TRBD1 TRBJ1-1 TRBV18
CAISDLTAKVSEAFF TGTGCCATCAGTGATCTGACCGCTAAGGTATCTGAAGCTTTCTTT 15 many NA TRBJ1-1 TRBV10-3
CASKRTSGSYNEQFF TGCGCCAGCAAGCGGACTAGCGGATCTTACAATGAGCAGTTCTTC 15 NA TRBD2 TRBJ2-1 TRBV10-2
CASSAWTGGATDTQYF TGTGCCAGTAGTGCCTGGACAGGGGGCGCGACAGATACGCAGTATTTT 16 few TRBD1 TRBJ2-3 TRBV19
CASSPYYNTGELFF TGTGCCAGCAGCCCCTACTATAACACCGGGGAGCTGTTTTTT 14 many NA TRBJ2-2 TRBV7-3
CASSLTGREVTQYF TGTGCCAGCAGTTTAACGGGGAGGGAGGTGACCCAGTACTTC 14 many TRBD2 TRBJ2-5 TRBV27
CASSILAGFQPQHF TGTGCCAGTAGTATATTGGCAGGGTTTCAGCCCCAGCATTTT 14 few NA TRBJ1-5 TRBV19
CASSFGGRWADTQYF TGTGCCAGCAGTTTTGGTGGACGGTGGGCAGATACGCAGTATTTT 15 many NA TRBJ2-3 TRBV12-3/TRBV12-4
CASSPLDSPYEQYF TGTGCCAGCAGTCCATTAGACAGTCCCTACGAGCAGTACTTC 14 many NA TRBJ2-7 TRBV27
CASSGRTLWDGYTF TGTGCCAGTTCCGGAAGAACCTTATGGGATGGCTACACCTTC 14 NA NA TRBJ1-2 TRBV19
CASSLTGTVVAGGISYNEQFF TGTGCCAGCAGCTTGACAGGGACTGTGGTAGCGGGAGGGATTTCCTACAATGAGCAGTTCTTC 21 many TRBD2 TRBJ2-1 TRBV11-2
CASSTSGSPYNEQFF TGTGCCAGTAGTACTAGCGGGAGTCCCTACAATGAGCAGTTCTTC 15 NA TRBD2 TRBJ2-1 TRBV19